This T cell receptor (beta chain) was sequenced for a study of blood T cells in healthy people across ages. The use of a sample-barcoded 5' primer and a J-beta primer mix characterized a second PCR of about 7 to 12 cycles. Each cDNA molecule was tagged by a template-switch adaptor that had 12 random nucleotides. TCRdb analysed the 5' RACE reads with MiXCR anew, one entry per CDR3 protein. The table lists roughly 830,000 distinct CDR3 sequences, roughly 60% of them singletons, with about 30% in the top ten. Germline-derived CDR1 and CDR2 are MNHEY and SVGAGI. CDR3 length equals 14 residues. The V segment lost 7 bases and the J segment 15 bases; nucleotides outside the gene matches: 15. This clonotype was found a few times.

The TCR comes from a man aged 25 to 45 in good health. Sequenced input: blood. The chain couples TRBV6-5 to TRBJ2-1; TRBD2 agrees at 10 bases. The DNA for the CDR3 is TGTGCCAGCATCCTCCGAGCTAGCGGGGGAAGACGGTTCTTC. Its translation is CASILRASGGRRFF.